Following are 27 T cell receptor beta chains from one sample sequenced in a study of somatic mutations in cytotoxic T cells in rheumatoid arthritis. Method: immunoSEQ multiplex PCR; TCRdb's copy keeps in-frame clones and lacks some. This sample carries 30,000 to 45,000 clones, 84% of them seen once, and the ten largest clones take about 3.4%. Sequencing was done on a sample of CD8+ T cells sorted from blood. These receptors all stem from a man in his forties or fifties in good health.

The V call is TRBV25-1, the J call TRBJ1-1, with D possibly being TRBD1 (5 bases). CDR3 length: 14 amino acids. V gave up 1 base and J gave up 1 base, with 7 bases separating them. CDR1 is MGHDK, CDR2 SYGVNS, per germline. CDR3 sequence: CASSEWGGNTEAFF. CDR3 bases: TGTGCCAGCAGTGAATGGGGGGGGAACACTGAAGCTTTCTTT. Using reference TRBV25-1 and TRBJ1-1 for the parts outside the CDR3, the full variable domain is EADIYQTPRYLVIGTGKKITLECSQTMGHDKMYWYQQDPGMELHLIHYSYGVNSTEKGDLSSESTVSRIRTEHFPLTLESARPSHTSQYLCASSEWGGNTEAFFGQGTRLTVV.

This clone was detected once. The V call is TRBV7-9, the J call TRBJ2-1; TRBD2 might be the D (5 bases). Germline CDR1 is SEHNR and CDR2 is FQNEAQ (reference sequence). The CDR3 has 14 residues. The ends were cut back, 3 bases at V and 10 bases at J, with 16 bases in the middle. CDR3: CASSFVGALGEQFF. Written as DNA, the CDR3 is TGTGCCAGCAGCTTCGTGGGAGCGCTGGGCGAGCAGTTCTTC.

This chain joins TRBV28 and TRBJ2-7, with D possibly matching TRBD2 (5 bases). The CDR3 extends over 12 amino acids. Germline V CDR1 and CDR2: MDHEN, SYDVKM. Trimming took off 3 bases at V and 5 bases at J, with 8 bases between the two ends. The CDR3 DNA sequence: TGTGCCAGCAGTTTTGCGGGCCACGAGCAGTACTTC. Residues: CASSFAGHEQYF.

The sample holds one count of this clone. The gene calls are TRBV6-1 and TRBJ1-5; a weak D match, TRBD1 (6 bases). Germline V CDR1 and CDR2: MNHNS, SASEGT. The V gene lost 5 bases and the J gene lost 7 bases, with 15 bases spanning the gap. This CDR3 contains 14 residues. The CDR3 DNA reads TGTGCCAGCAGTACAGGGATAGAGGCGCAGCCCCAGCATTTT. It translates to CASSTGIEAQPQHF.

The chain has TRBV28 and TRBJ2-7; 10 nucleotides agree with TRBD1. The germline V gene encodes CDR1 MDHEN and CDR2 SYDVKM. CDR3 length: 13 amino acids. Trimming cost V 6 bases and J 5 bases; bases outside gene matches: 4. The CDR3 nucleotides read TGTGCCAGCAGCCTCGGGACAGGGGACGAGCAGTACTTC. Encoded protein: CASSLGTGDEQYF.

This chain links TRBV28 with TRBJ1-6, with D uncertain. V was shortened by 3 bases and J by 9 bases, with 15 bases between the two germline ends. CDR1 MDHEN and CDR2 SYDVKM come from the germline V gene. This CDR3 region has 15 residues. CDR3 protein: CASSFLKQESSPLHF. In DNA, the CDR3 is TGTGCCAGCAGTTTTTTAAAGCAGGAATCTTCACCCCTCCACTTT.

This chain connects TRBV29-1 to TRBJ2-3, with 7 bases identical to TRBD1. The CDR3 totals 14 residues. Germline lookup yields CDR1 SQVTM and CDR2 ANQGSEA. Trimming at V came to 6 bases and at J to 0 bases, leaving 6 bases not matched to a gene. The CDR3 coding sequence is TGCAGCGTCAGACAGGGCTCTAGCACAGATACGCAGTATTTT. Encoded protein: CSVRQGSSTDTQYF.

The chain uses TRBV5-8 and TRBJ2-2; TRBD2 is a possible D gene (6 bases). Trimming left V 3 bases short and J 4 bases short, with 16 bases between. Germline V lookup: CDR1 SGHTS, CDR2 YDEGEE. The CDR3 covers 16 residues. As DNA, the CDR3 is TGTGCCAGCAGCTCGACCATGGCGGGGAGCACCGGGGAGCTGTTTTTT. This gives the protein CASSSTMAGSTGELFF. The full variable domain, completed using reference TRBV5-8 and TRBJ2-2, is EAGVTQSPTHLIKTRGQQATLRCSPISGHTSVYWYQQALGLGLQFLLWYDEGEERNRGNFPPRFSGRQFPNYSSELNVNALELEDSALYLCASSSTMAGSTGELFFGEGSRLTVL.

The chain is built from TRBV5-1 and TRBJ2-1; D not resolved. V dropped 4 bases and J dropped 6 bases, with 8 bases sitting between them. The CDR3 consists of 12 residues. Per germline, CDR1 SGHRS and CDR2 YFSETQ. For the CDR3, the DNA is TGCGCCAGCAGCCCCCTGAGCAATGAGCAGTTCTTC. This sequence encodes CASSPLSNEQFF.

This chain connects TRBV6-5 to TRBJ2-7; TRBD2 matches 11 bases. Trimming at V came to 2 bases and at J to 3 bases, leaving 0 bases not matched to a gene. Germline V gene sequence: CDR1 MNHEY, CDR2 SVGAGI. The CDR3 is made up of 14 amino acids. This CDR3 is CASSYGTSGYEQYF. CDR3 nucleotide sequence: TGTGCCAGCAGTTACGGGACTAGCGGCTACGAGCAGTACTTC.

The V gene is TRBV18, the J gene TRBJ2-7, with 11 bases that match TRBD1. V shed 6 bases and J 2 bases; nucleotides not matched to a gene: 9. CDR1 is KGHSH and CDR2 is LQKENI in the germline V gene. The length of the CDR3 is 16 residues. The CDR3 loop is CASSPAWGQGAYEQYF. Here the CDR3 DNA reads TGTGCCAGCTCCCCCGCGTGGGGACAGGGGGCCTACGAGCAGTACTTC.

The V gene is TRBV6-1, the J gene TRBJ1-3; D gene unclear. This CDR3 contains 12 residues. From germline, CDR1 is MNHNS and CDR2 SASEGT. Trimming cost V 3 bases and J 3 bases, with 3 bases left between them. CDR3 sequence: CASSEVGNTIYF. For the CDR3, the DNA is TGTGCCAGCAGTGAGGTTGGAAACACCATATATTTT.

The genes are TRBV5-1 and TRBJ2-5; D perhaps matches TRBD1 (6 bases). This CDR3 spans 16 amino acids. V lost 7 bases and J 2 bases, leaving 21 bases between the germline ends. Germline V lookup: CDR1 SGHRS, CDR2 YFSETQ. The CDR3: CASSHGTRQAQETQYF. The CDR3 DNA sequence: TGCGCCAGCTCCCATGGGACACGCCAAGCACAAGAGACCCAGTACTTC.

The chain couples TRBV6-5 to TRBJ1-5; no firm D call. Looked up from germline, CDR1 is MNHEY and CDR2 is SVGAGI. Trimming took 2 bases from V and 4 from J, leaving 6 bases between them. This CDR3 region has 13 residues. This CDR3 reads CASSYNENQPQHF. The CDR3 coding sequence is TGTGCCAGCAGTTACAACGAAAATCAGCCCCAGCATTTT.

The rearrangement links TRBV5-1 to TRBJ2-1; the D gene is possibly TRBD1 (6 bases). Germline assignment: CDR1 SGHRS and CDR2 YFSETQ. Trimming shortened V by 6 bases and J by 0 bases, and 13 bases separated the two germline ends. The CDR3 totals 15 residues. The CDR3 is CASTGTPSSYNEQFF. The DNA for the CDR3 is TGCGCCAGCACCGGGACACCGAGCTCCTACAATGAGCAGTTCTTC.

The V gene is TRBV6-1, the J gene TRBJ2-7, with a tentative D call TRBD1 (5 bases). The germline V gene encodes CDR1 MNHNS and CDR2 SASEGT. V was clipped by 2 bases and J by 0 bases, with 14 bases between them. CDR3 length equals 16 residues. CDR3 sequence reads: CASSELVQESSYEQYF. CDR3 nucleotide sequence: TGTGCCAGCAGTGAATTGGTACAGGAGAGCTCCTACGAGCAGTACTTC.

The chain combines TRBV4-3 with TRBJ2-2, with D perhaps given as TRBD1 or TRBD2 (6 bases each). Trimming took 0 bases from V and 4 from J, leaving 15 bases between them. Per germline, CDR1 LGHNA and CDR2 YSLEER. The CDR3 length is 17 residues. CDR3 DNA: TGCGCCAGCAGCCAAGATGGAGGGGGGACCCCCACCGGGGAGCTGTTTTTT. Encoded protein: CASSQDGGGTPTGELFF.

This clone is medium-sized within its sample. The CDR3: CASDPGTELSNQPQHF. The CDR3 DNA sequence: TGTGCCAGCGATCCCGGGACAGAGCTAAGCAATCAGCCCCAGCATTTT. V and J are TRBV28 and TRBJ1-5; TRBD1 aligns across 7 bases. The junction had 11 bases not matched to a gene; V was cut back by 8 bases and J by 1 base. This CDR3 is 16 amino acids long. Germline CDR1 and CDR2: MDHEN and SYDVKM.

The J gene is TRBJ2-1, the V gene TRBV28; TRBD2 matches 15 bases. The V gene end was trimmed by 5 bases and the J gene end by 0 bases; junction bases not matched to a gene: 8. This CDR3 contains 19 residues. CDR1 and CDR2 (germline): MDHEN, SYDVKM. The CDR3 DNA reads TGTGCCAGCAGTCCCGGACTAGCGGGAGGGCCGAGCTCCTACAATGAGCAGTTCTTC. It encodes CASSPGLAGGPSSYNEQFF.

The genes are TRBV19 and TRBJ1-2; D unresolved. There are 11 residues in the CDR3. Germline V gives CDR1 LNHDA, CDR2 SQIVND (reference sequence). The V end lost 7 bases, the J end lost 2 bases, and 5 bases lay between the germline ends. The CDR3 region has the DNA TGTGCCAGTAAAGAAAACTATGGCTACACCTTC. Its translation: CASKENYGYTF.

The J gene is TRBJ2-7, the V gene TRBV5-1; D is possibly TRBD2 (6 bases). Germline CDR1 reads SGHRS; CDR2 reads YFSETQ. V dropped 4 bases and J dropped 2 bases, with 13 bases sitting between them. The CDR3 length is 14 residues. CDR3 in amino acids: CASSPLGGAYEQYF. In DNA form, the CDR3 reads TGCGCCAGCAGCCCCTTGGGGGGAGCCTACGAGCAGTACTTC.

The rearrangement links TRBV28 to TRBJ2-1, with D possibly being TRBD1 (5 bases). This CDR3 has 17 residues. V lost 2 bases and J 1 base, leaving 15 bases between the germline ends. The V gene's germline CDR1 is MDHEN and CDR2 SYDVKM. The CDR3 DNA is TGTGCCAGCAGTTTAACCCTGGAACAGGCTTCCTACAATGAGCAGTTCTTC. Residues: CASSLTLEQASYNEQFF.

V usage is TRBV18 and J usage is TRBJ2-1; D is possibly TRBD1 (5 bases). This CDR3 has 17 amino acids. Germline CDR1 and CDR2: KGHSH and LQKENI. Trimming removed 0 bases at V and 0 bases at J, with 12 bases between. The CDR3 spells CASSPPGRVGSYNEQFF. The CDR3 region has the DNA TGTGCCAGCTCACCACCGGGCAGGGTAGGCTCCTACAATGAGCAGTTCTTC.

The chain couples TRBV4-3 to TRBJ2-1; 11 bases are shared with TRBD2. The CDR3 consists of 16 residues. CDR1 is LGHNA and CDR2 is YSLEER in the germline V gene. J lost 4 bases, V lost 3 bases, and 5 bases had no gene match. CDR3 in DNA: TGCGCCAGCAGCCAGCTCACTAGCGGGAGTTACAATGAGCAGTTCTTC. Its translation: CASSQLTSGSYNEQFF.

This clone was seen a single time. This chain links TRBV27 with TRBJ1-2; a weak D match, TRBD1 (6 bases). Trimming took 3 bases from V and 4 from J, leaving 18 bases between them. Germline-derived CDR1 and CDR2 are MNHEY and SMNVEV (reference sequence). This CDR3 has 16 amino acids. The CDR3 here is CASSFWASGVSYGYTF. CDR3 bases: TGTGCCAGCAGTTTCTGGGCTTCAGGGGTGAGCTATGGCTACACCTTC.

The J gene is TRBJ2-2, the V gene TRBV19; TRBD2 matches 9 bases. The J segment lost 2 bases and the V segment lost 6 bases, leaving 1 base of the junction unmatched. This CDR3 region has 14 residues. The germline V gene encodes CDR1 LNHDA and CDR2 SQIVND (reference sequence). The CDR3 is CASRTSGNTGELFF. CDR3 coding DNA: TGTGCCAGTAGGACTAGCGGTAACACCGGGGAGCTGTTTTTT.

The chain carries TRBV5-3 and TRBJ1-2, with 9 positions matching TRBD1. TRBV5-3 is known as an ORF, though its function is uncertain. V shed 6 bases, J shed 8 bases, and the junction held 14 bases outside the gene matches. The CDR3 contains 15 residues. The CDR3 DNA sequence: TGTGCCAGAAACCGCGGGCCGGGACAGGGATACGGCTACACCTTC. Translating gives CARNRGPGQGYGYTF.